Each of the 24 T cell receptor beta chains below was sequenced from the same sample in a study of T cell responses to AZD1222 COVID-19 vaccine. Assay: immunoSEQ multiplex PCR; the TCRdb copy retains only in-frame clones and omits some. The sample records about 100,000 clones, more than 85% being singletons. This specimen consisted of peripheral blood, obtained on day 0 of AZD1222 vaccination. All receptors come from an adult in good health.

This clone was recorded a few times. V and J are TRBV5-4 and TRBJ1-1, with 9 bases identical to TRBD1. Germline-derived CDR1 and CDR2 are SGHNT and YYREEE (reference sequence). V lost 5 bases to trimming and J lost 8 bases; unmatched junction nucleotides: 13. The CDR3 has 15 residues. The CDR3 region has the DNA TGTGCCAGCAGTAGTCCCGGGACAGGGATCTCCGAAGCTTTCTTT. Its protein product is CASSSPGTGISEAFF.

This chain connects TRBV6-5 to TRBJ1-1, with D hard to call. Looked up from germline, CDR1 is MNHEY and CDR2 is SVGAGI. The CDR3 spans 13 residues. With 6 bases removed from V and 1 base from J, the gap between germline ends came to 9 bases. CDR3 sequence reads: CASSLDQNTEAFF. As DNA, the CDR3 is TGTGCCAGCAGCCTGGATCAGAACACTGAAGCTTTCTTT.

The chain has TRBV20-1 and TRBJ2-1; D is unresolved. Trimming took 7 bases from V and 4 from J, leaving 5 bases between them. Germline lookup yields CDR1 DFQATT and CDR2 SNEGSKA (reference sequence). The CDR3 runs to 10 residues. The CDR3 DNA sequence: TGCAGTGGAGAATACAATGAGCAGTTCTTC. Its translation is CSGEYNEQFF.

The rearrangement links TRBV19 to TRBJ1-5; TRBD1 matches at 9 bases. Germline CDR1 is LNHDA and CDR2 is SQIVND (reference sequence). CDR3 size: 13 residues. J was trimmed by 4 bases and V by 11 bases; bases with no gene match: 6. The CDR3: CAASGTGNQPQHF. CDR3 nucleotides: TGTGCCGCTTCCGGGACAGGGAATCAGCCCCAGCATTTT.

CDR3 bases: TGTGCCAGCAGCGTAGGCCAGGGGGGGAACACCGGGGAGCTGTTTTTT. Translated: CASSVGQGGNTGELFF. The gene calls are TRBV9 and TRBJ2-2; weak D call: TRBD1 (7 bases). Trimming stripped 0 bases from V and 1 base from J, with 10 bases between. CDR3 size: 16 residues. Per germline, CDR1 SGDLS and CDR2 YYNGEE.

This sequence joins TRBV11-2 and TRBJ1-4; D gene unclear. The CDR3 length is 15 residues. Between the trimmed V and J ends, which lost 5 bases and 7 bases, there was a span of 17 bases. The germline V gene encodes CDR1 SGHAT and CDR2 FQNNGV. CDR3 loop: CASSPPGGRSEKLFF. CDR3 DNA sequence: TGTGCCAGCAGCCCCCCCGGAGGGCGGAGTGAAAAACTGTTTTTT.

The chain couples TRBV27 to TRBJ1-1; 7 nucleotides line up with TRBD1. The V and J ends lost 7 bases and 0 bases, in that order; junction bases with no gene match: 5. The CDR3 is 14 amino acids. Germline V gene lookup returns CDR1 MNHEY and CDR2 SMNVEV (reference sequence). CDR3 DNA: TGTGCCAGCACGAAACAGGGGATGAACACTGAAGCTTTCTTT. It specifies CASTKQGMNTEAFF.

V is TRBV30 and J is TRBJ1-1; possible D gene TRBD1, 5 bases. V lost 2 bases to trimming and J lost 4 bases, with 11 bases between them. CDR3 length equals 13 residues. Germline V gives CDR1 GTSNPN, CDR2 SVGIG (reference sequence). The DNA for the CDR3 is TGTGCCTGGAGTAGGGCCGGGGGCACTGAAGCTTTCTTT. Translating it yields CAWSRAGGTEAFF.

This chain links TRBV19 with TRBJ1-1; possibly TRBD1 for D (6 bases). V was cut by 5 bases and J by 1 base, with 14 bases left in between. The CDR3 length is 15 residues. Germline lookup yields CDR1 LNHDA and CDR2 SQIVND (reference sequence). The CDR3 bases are TGTGCCAGTAGTTCCCAGGGGTTGGGGAACACTGAAGCTTTCTTT. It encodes CASSSQGLGNTEAFF.

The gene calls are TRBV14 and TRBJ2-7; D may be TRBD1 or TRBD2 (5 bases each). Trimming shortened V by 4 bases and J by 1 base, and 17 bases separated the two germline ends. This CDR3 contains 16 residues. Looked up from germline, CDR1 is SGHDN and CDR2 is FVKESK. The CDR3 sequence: CASSRSSGTLSYEQYF. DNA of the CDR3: TGTGCCAGCAGCCGCTCCTCCGGGACCTTGTCCTACGAGCAGTACTTC.

The CDR3 nucleotides are TGTGCCAGCAGCTTAGCAGGCGGGAACACTGAAGCTTTCTTT. Its protein is CASSLAGGNTEAFF. The V call is TRBV7-2, the J call TRBJ1-1; D remains unclear. Trimming took 0 bases from V and 1 from J, leaving 6 bases between them. The CDR3 consists of 14 residues. Germline CDR1 SGHTA, CDR2 FQGNSA.

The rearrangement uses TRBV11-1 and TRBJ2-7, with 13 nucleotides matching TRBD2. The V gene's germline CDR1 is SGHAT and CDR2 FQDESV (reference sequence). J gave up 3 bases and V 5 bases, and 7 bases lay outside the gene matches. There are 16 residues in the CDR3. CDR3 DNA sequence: TGTGCCAGCAGCCGACCTCGACTAGCGGGAGGCTACGAGCAGTACTTC. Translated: CASSRPRLAGGYEQYF. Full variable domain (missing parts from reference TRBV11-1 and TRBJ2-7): EAEVAQSPRYKITEKSQAVAFWCDPISGHATLYWYRQILGQGPELLVQFQDESVVDDSQLPKDRFSAERLKGVDSTLKIQPAELGDSAMYLCASSRPRLAGGYEQYFGPGTRLTVT.

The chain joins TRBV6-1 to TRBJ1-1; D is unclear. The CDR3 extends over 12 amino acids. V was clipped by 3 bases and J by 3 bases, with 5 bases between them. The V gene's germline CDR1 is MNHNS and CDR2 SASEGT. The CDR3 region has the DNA TGTGCCAGCAGTGACGTATACACTGAAGCTTTCTTT. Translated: CASSDVYTEAFF.

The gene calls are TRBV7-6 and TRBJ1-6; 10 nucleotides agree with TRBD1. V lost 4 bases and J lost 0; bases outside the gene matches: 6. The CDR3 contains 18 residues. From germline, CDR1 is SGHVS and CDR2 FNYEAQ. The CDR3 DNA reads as TGTGCCAGCAGCTCGGGACAGGGGAAGAGCTCCTATAATTCACCCCTCCACTTT. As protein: CASSSGQGKSSYNSPLHF.

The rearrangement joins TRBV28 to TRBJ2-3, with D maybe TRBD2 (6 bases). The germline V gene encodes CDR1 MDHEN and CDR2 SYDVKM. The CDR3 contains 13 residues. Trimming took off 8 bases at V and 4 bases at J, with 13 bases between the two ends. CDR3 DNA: TGTGCCAGCTCAGGGACTTGGCCAGATACGCAGTATTTT. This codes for CASSGTWPDTQYF.

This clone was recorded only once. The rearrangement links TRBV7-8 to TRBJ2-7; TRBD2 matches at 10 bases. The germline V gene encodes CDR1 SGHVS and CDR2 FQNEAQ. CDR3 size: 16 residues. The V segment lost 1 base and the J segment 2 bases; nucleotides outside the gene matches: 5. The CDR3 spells CASSLGFLAGAYEQYF. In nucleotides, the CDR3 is TGTGCCAGCAGCTTAGGGTTTCTAGCGGGAGCCTACGAGCAGTACTTC.

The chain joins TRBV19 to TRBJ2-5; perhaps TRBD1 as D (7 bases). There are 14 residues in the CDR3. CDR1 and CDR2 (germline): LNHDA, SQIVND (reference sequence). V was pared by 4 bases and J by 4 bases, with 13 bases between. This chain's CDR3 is CASSRLGQAETQYF. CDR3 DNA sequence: TGTGCCAGTAGTAGACTAGGACAGGCAGAGACCCAGTACTTC.

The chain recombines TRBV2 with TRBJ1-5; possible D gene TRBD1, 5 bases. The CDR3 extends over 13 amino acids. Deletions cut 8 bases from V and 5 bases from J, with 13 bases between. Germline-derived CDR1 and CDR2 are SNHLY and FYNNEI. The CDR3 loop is CASSGGNHQPQHF. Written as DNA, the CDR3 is TGTGCCAGCTCCGGGGGGAACCATCAGCCCCAGCATTTT.

The DNA for the CDR3 is TGTGCCAGCAGCGTAGGCCCGGGGCCTAGCGGAGCGGTTAGGGGTCTATACGAGCAGTACTTC. As protein: CASSVGPGPSGAVRGLYEQYF. V usage is TRBV9 and J usage is TRBJ2-7, with TRBD2 matching over 7 bases. V lost 0 bases and J lost 4; bases outside the gene matches: 25. The germline V gene encodes CDR1 SGDLS and CDR2 YYNGEE. This CDR3 has 21 residues.

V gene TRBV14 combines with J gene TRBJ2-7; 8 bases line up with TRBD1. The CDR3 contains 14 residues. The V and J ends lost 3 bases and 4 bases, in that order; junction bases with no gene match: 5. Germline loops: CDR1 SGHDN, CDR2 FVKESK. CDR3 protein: CASSHGQGAYEQYF. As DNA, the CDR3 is TGTGCCAGCAGCCATGGGCAGGGGGCTTACGAGCAGTACTTC.

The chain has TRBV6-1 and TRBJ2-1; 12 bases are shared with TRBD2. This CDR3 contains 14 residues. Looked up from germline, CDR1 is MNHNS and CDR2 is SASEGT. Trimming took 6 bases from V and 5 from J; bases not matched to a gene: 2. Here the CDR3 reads CASRLAGGHNEQFF. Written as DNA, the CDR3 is TGTGCCAGCAGACTAGCGGGGGGCCACAATGAGCAGTTCTTC.

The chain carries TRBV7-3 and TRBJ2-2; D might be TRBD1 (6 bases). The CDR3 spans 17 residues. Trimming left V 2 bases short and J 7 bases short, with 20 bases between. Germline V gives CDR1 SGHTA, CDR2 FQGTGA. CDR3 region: CASSLLGGRIGFGELFF. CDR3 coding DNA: TGTGCCAGCAGCTTATTAGGGGGAAGGATAGGCTTCGGGGAGCTGTTTTTT.

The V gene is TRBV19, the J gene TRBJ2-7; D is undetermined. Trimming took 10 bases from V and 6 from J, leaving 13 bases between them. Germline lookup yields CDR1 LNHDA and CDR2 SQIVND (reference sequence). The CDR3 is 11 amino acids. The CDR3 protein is CATSNVLEQYF. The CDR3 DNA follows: TGTGCCACCTCAAACGTCCTCGAGCAGTACTTC. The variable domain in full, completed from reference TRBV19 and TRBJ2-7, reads DGGITQSPKYLFRKEGQNVTLSCEQNLNHDAMYWYRQDPGQGLRLIYYSQIVNDFQKGDIAEGYSVSREKKESFPLTVTSAQKNPTAFYLCATSNVLEQYFGPGTRLTVT.

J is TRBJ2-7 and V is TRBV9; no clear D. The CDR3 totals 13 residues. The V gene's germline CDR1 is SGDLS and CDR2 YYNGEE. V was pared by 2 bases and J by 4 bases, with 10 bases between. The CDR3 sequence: CASSVEPRYEQYF. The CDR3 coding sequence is TGTGCCAGCAGCGTCGAGCCCCGTTACGAGCAGTACTTC.